These T cell receptor beta chains were read from a single sample in a study of T cell responses to AZD1222 COVID-19 vaccine. Repertoires were generated with immunoSEQ multiplex PCR, while TCRdb's copy carries only in-frame clones and drops some. The table records fewer than 90,000 clones, about 86% of them present only once. The starting material was peripheral blood, obtained 28 days after the second AZD1222 dose. These receptors were taken from an adult who received the AZD1222 COVID-19 vaccine. Each CDR3 is given with its conserved first and last residue. A D gene is named only where the DNA matches it firmly. Size is stated for part of the rows, as once, few or many counts, or as a class when the clone is expanded.

13	TRBV7-9	NA	NA	TRBJ1-2	TGTGCCAGCAGCTTAGCGGATAACTATGGCTACACCTTC	CASSLADNYGYTF
15	TRBV4-2	NA	TRBD1	TRBJ1-6	TGTGCCAGCAGCCAGGACAGGGTTATGGGTTCACCCCTCCACTTT	CASSQDRVMGSPLHF
13	TRBV11-2	NA	NA	TRBJ1-1	TGTGCCAGCAGCTTAGATGTCCTTACTGAAGCTTTCTTT	CASSLDVLTEAFF
15	TRBV27	NA	NA	TRBJ1-5	TGTGCCAGCAGTTCCTATGACGGATCCAATCAGCCCCAGCATTTT	CASSSYDGSNQPQHF
15	TRBV5-1	NA	TRBD2	TRBJ2-3	TGCGCCAGCAGCTTGTCCGGGGGGGACACAGATACGCAGTATTTT	CASSLSGGDTDTQYF
14	TRBV3-1/TRBV3-2	NA	NA	TRBJ2-2	TGTGCCAGCAGCCAAAGGGGGAACACCGGGGAGCTGTTTTTT	CASSQRGNTGELFF
12	TRBV7-9	NA	NA	TRBJ2-7	TGTGCCAGCAGCGCCAACAGCTACGAGCAGTACTTC	CASSANSYEQYF
17	TRBV19	NA	TRBD2	TRBJ2-1	TGTGCCAGTAGTACTTACCCCCTAGCGGGAGGGGCCGATGAGCAGTTCTTC	CASSTYPLAGGADEQFF
14	TRBV7-8	NA	NA	TRBJ1-6	TGTGCCAGCAGCTTGACAGTTAATAATTCACCCCTCCACTTT	CASSLTVNNSPLHF
15	TRBV19	NA	NA	TRBJ1-4	TGTGCCAGTACCCCGTTCGGGGGGTCTAATGAAAAACTGTTTTTT	CASTPFGGSNEKLFF
14	TRBV7-2	NA	TRBD2	TRBJ2-3	TGTGCCAGCAGCTCTAGCGGCTACACAGATACGCAGTATTTT	CASSSSGYTDTQYF
17	TRBV28	NA	TRBD2	TRBJ2-3	TGTGCCAGCAGTCCCCTGACTAGCGGGGGCCTCACAGATACGCAGTATTTT	CASSPLTSGGLTDTQYF
15	TRBV7-9	NA	NA	TRBJ2-1	TGTGCCAGCAGCCCCTCAGCGGAGCCTTACAATGAGCAGTTCTTC	CASSPSAEPYNEQFF
14	TRBV6-5	NA	TRBD1	TRBJ1-1	TGTGCCAGCAGTTACAGGGGGCTTATCACTGAAGCTTTCTTT	CASSYRGLITEAFF
15	TRBV7-6	NA	NA	TRBJ2-1	TGTGCCAGCAGCTTAGGAGGGAACACCTACAATGAGCAGTTCTTC	CASSLGGNTYNEQFF
13	TRBV20-1	NA	NA	TRBJ2-1	TGCAGTGCTAGTATTTACCTAGGTGATGAGCAGTTCTTC	CSASIYLGDEQFF
13	TRBV19	NA	TRBD1	TRBJ2-7	TGTGCCAGTAGGGACAGGTCCTCCGACGAGCAGTACTTC	CASRDRSSDEQYF
15	TRBV10-3	NA	NA	TRBJ1-2	TGTGCCATCAGCCTAGGGGGACCGACTAACTATGGCTACACCTTC	CAISLGGPTNYGYTF
16	TRBV7-9	NA	NA	TRBJ2-7	TGTGCCAGCAGCTTAGGTAGCCGGGAGTCAGCCTACGAGCAGTACTTC	CASSLGSRESAYEQYF
11	TRBV20-1	NA	NA	TRBJ2-1	TGCAGTGTAGGAGTGGACAATGAGCAGTTCTTC	CSVGVDNEQFF
15	TRBV4-2	NA	TRBD2	TRBJ2-5	TGTGCCAGCAGCCAAGCGGGGGGATCCCTGGAGACCCAGTACTTC	CASSQAGGSLETQYF
14	TRBV28	NA	NA	TRBJ1-1	TGTGCCAGCAGTTTAATAGCGCCGAACACTGAAGCTTTCTTT	CASSLIAPNTEAFF
12	TRBV6-5	NA	TRBD1	TRBJ1-1	TGTGCCAGCAGCGCCACAGGGGCTGAAGCTTTCTTT	CASSATGAEAFF
16	TRBV4-2	few	NA	TRBJ1-6	TGTGCCAGCAGCCAAGATAGACCAGGGAGTAATTCACCCCTCCACTTT	CASSQDRPGSNSPLHF
15	TRBV28	NA	NA	TRBJ1-2	TGTGCCAGCAGTTGGGTCCATAGGACGGCCAGGGGCTACACCTTC	CASSWVHRTARGYTF
15	TRBV10-3	NA	TRBD1	TRBJ2-7	TGTGCCATCAGTGAGTCGATGACAGGGGGCTACGAGCAGTACTTC	CAISESMTGGYEQYF
13	TRBV12-3/TRBV12-4	NA	NA	TRBJ1-2	TGTGCCAGCAGTTTGGGGGACATCTATGGCTACACCTTC	CASSLGDIYGYTF
12	TRBV6-5	NA	NA	TRBJ1-2	TGTGCCAGCAGTTCCCAGGGGTATGGCTACACCTTC	CASSSQGYGYTF
14	TRBV7-9	NA	TRBD1	TRBJ1-2	TGTGCCAGCAGCTTACCGACAGGGGTCCCCGGCTACACCTTC	CASSLPTGVPGYTF